This T cell receptor beta chain was identified during a study of blood T cell repertoires in COVID-19. The wider study: In each case, the material was cDNA or gDNA derived from T cells, B-cell-depleted T cells, or PBMCs.

Sequencing used immunoSEQ multiplex PCR; TCRdb keeps in-frame clones, though not all of them. The sample has about 220,000 clones, 83% seen once. Germline CDR1 reads LNHNV; CDR2 reads YYDKDF (reference sequence). Trimming shortened V by 0 bases and J by 3 bases, and 9 bases separated the two germline ends. The CDR3 spans 15 residues. Study members were between roughly 18 and 90 years old and lived in around 24 US regions. The receptor's source is a woman aged 45 to 65 who had been exposed to COVID-19. The J gene is TRBJ1-5, the V gene TRBV15; no clear D gene. Source material: PBMCs or T cells enriched from blood (not recorded which). The CDR3 DNA follows: TGTGCCACCAGCAGAGATCCAGGCTTCAATCAGCCCCAGCATTTT. Encoded protein: CATSRDPGFNQPQHF.